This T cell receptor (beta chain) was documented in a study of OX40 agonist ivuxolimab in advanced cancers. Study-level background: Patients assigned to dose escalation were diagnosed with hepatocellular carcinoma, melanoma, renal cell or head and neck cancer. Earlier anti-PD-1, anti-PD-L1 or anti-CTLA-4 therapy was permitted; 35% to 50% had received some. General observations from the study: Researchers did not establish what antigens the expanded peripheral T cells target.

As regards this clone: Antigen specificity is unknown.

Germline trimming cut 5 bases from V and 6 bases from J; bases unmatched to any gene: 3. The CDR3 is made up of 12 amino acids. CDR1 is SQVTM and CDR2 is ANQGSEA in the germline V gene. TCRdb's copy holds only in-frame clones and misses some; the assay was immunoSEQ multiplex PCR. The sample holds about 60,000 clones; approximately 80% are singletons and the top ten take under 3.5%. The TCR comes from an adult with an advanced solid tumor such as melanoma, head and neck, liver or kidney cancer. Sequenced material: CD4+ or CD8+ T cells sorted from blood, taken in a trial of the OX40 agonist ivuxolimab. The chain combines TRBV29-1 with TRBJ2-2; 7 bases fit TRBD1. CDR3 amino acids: CSVSTGAGELFF. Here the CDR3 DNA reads TGCAGCGTTTCTACAGGGGCCGGGGAGCTGTTTTTT.